These T cell receptor beta chains were read from a single sample in a study of cytomegalovirus exposure and HLA in healthy donors. Produced via immunoSEQ multiplex PCR; TCRdb's table is partial and in-frame only. The repertoire holds about 180,000 clones, with around nine tenths as singletons. Sequenced: PBMCs. The origin of the receptors is a woman in her twenties or thirties in good health and CMV-seronegative. Both conserved end residues are part of each CDR3. Fields, in order: clone size, D gene, J gene, V gene, CDR3 DNA, CDR3 protein. The D gene is left open where the match is weak. Part of the rows lack a size; the others show once, few, many or a class for expanded clones.

- TRBD2 TRBJ2-1 TRBV2 TGTGCCAGCAGTGCGGGACTAGCGGGGGGTAATGGGGACAATGAGCAGTTCTTC CASSAGLAGGNGDNEQFF
once TRBD2 TRBJ2-6 TRBV2 TGTGCCAGCAGTGAGGGGACTAACTGGATTGGGGCCAACGTCCTGACTTTC CASSEGTNWIGANVLTF
- TRBD1 TRBJ1-5 TRBV27 TGTGCCAGCAGTTTATACCCTAAACAGGGGGCGGGCAATCAGCCCCAGCATTTT CASSLYPKQGAGNQPQHF
once - TRBJ1-5 TRBV19 TGTGCCAGTAGTGTACAGGGCGGGTCAATTCAGCCCCAGCATTTT CASSVQGGSIQPQHF
- - TRBJ1-5 TRBV6-1 TGTGCCAGCAGTGAAGGATTTAGTCAGCCCCAGCATTTT CASSEGFSQPQHF
- - TRBJ2-4 TRBV27 TGTGCCAGCAGTTTAGGACTTGGTTACATTCAGTACTTC CASSLGLGYIQYF
- - TRBJ1-2 TRBV30 TGTGCCACCTCGCGGGGTAACTATGGCTACACCTTC CATSRGNYGYTF
- TRBD1 TRBJ2-7 TRBV7-9 TGTGCCAGCAGCTGGACAGGGGGCTCCTACGAGCAGTACTTC CASSWTGGSYEQYF
few - TRBJ1-5 TRBV2 TGTGCCAGCAGTGAAGAACTTGATCAGCCCCAGCATTTT CASSEELDQPQHF
- TRBD2 TRBJ2-2 TRBV5-4 TGTGCCAGCAGCTTGGGTCTAGCGGCCCCGACCGGGGAGCTGTTTTTT CASSLGLAAPTGELFF
- - TRBJ2-5 TRBV27 TGTGCCAGCAGTCCCAATGGAGGGCAGTTAGGGCAAGAGACCCAGTACTTC CASSPNGGQLGQETQYF
- - TRBJ1-4 TRBV5-1 TGCGCCAGCAGCTTGACAGGTCCTAATGAAAAACTGTTTTTT CASSLTGPNEKLFF
- TRBD1 TRBJ2-1 TRBV5-1 TGCGCCAGCACCCGGGACAGCGATAGCTCCTACAATGAGCAGTTCTTC CASTRDSDSSYNEQFF
- - TRBJ2-7 TRBV29-1 TGCAGCGTTGAAGGGGTTAGCGGAGGTGACCCCTACGAGCAGTACTTC CSVEGVSGGDPYEQYF
- - TRBJ2-5 TRBV5-1 TGCGCCAGCAGCTGGGGGGACAGCTACCAAGAGACCCAGTACTTC CASSWGDSYQETQYF
- TRBD2 TRBJ2-1 TRBV4-1 TGCGCCAGCAGCCCCGGACTAGCGGGGGGGCCCTACAATGAGCAGTTCTTC CASSPGLAGGPYNEQFF
- - TRBJ2-7 TRBV19 TGTGCCAGTAGTGTCCTGGGGCAGTGGTACGAGCAGTACTTC CASSVLGQWYEQYF
few TRBD2 TRBJ2-5 TRBV4-1 TGCGCCAGCAGCCAAGGGCGGGGGGGGATAGAGACCCAGTACTTC CASSQGRGGIETQYF
- TRBD1 TRBJ1-1 TRBV5-1 TGCGCCAGCAGCTCCGGGACAGGGAGGACTGAAGCTTTCTTT CASSSGTGRTEAFF
- TRBD1 TRBJ2-3 TRBV5-1 TGCGCCAGCAGCCCCGGGACAGAAGGTGATACGCAGTATTTT CASSPGTEGDTQYF
- - TRBJ1-1 TRBV5-4 TGTGCCAGCAGCTTGGAGAGGGAAGGGACTGAAGCTTTCTTT CASSLEREGTEAFF
- - TRBJ1-5 TRBV7-2 TGTGCCAGCAGCTTTAGTCAGCCCCAGCATTTT CASSFSQPQHF
- TRBD1 TRBJ2-7 TRBV5-5 TGTGCCAGCAGCGATCACTGGACAGGGGTGGGCTACGAGCAGTACTTC CASSDHWTGVGYEQYF
- - TRBJ1-5 TRBV29-1 TGCAGCGTTGAAGATGGAGCAGGGGATCAGCCCCAGCATTTT CSVEDGAGDQPQHF
- TRBD1 TRBJ1-1 TRBV4-2 TGTGCCAGCAGCCAAGGGACAGGGGATTTCAGCACTGAAGCTTTCTTT CASSQGTGDFSTEAFF
- - TRBJ2-3 TRBV7-6 TGTGCCAGCAGCTTAGCCCCCGCGGGGCGCACAGATACGCAGTATTTT CASSLAPAGRTDTQYF
- TRBD1 TRBJ1-6 TRBV4-1 TGCGCCAGCAGCCAAGATGCAGGGGGCTCCTATAATTCACCCCTCCACTTT CASSQDAGGSYNSPLHF
- - TRBJ2-7 TRBV7-2 TGTGCCAGCAGCTTAGTGGACAGCTCCTCCTACGAGCAGTACTTC CASSLVDSSSYEQYF
- TRBD2 TRBJ2-3 TRBV5-4 TGTGCCAGCAGCTTCCCCGGACTAGCGGGGGGCACAGATACGCAGTATTTT CASSFPGLAGGTDTQYF
- - TRBJ1-3 TRBV9 TGTGCCAGCGGGACACCGGTATCCGCTGGAAACACCATATATTTT CASGTPVSAGNTIYF
- - TRBJ1-1 TRBV5-1 TGCGCCAGCAGCTTGGTATTCGGGGGGAACACTGAAGCTTTCTTT CASSLVFGGNTEAFF
once TRBD2 TRBJ2-3 TRBV7-6 TGTGCCAGCAGCCTATGGACTAGCATTACAGATACGCAGTATTTT CASSLWTSITDTQYF
- TRBD1 TRBJ2-5 TRBV5-4 TGTGCCAGCAGCAAGGACCGGGACAGATTCGAGACCCAGTACTTC CASSKDRDRFETQYF
- TRBD2 TRBJ2-1 TRBV5-6 TGTGCCAGCAGCTTGGACTCGAGCGGGGGAATCTATGAGCAGTTCTTC CASSLDSSGGIYEQFF
- - TRBJ2-4 TRBV27 TGTGCCAGCAGCCCACGCCCGGCGGGAAACATTCAGTACTTC CASSPRPAGNIQYF
- - TRBJ1-1 TRBV5-1 TGCGCCAGCTCTCAGGGAAACACTGAAGCTTTCTTT CASSQGNTEAFF
once - TRBJ2-7 TRBV5-8 TGTGCCAGCAGCCCCCCGGGGTATACCTACGAGCAGTACTTC CASSPPGYTYEQYF
- TRBD1 TRBJ1-5 TRBV28 TGTGCCAGCAGCACTCGGACAGGGGGCATAGGTCAGCCCCAGCATTTT CASSTRTGGIGQPQHF